The present TCR beta chain was sequenced within a study of T cells in Graves' hyperthyroidism and ophthalmopathy. Notes on the study in general: Ophthalmopathy was distinguished from stable hyperthyroidism by 13 V-J signatures. In blood, most of the thyroid clonotypes expanded above 0.001 were also present.

Trimming took off 8 bases at V and 6 bases at J, with 11 bases between the two ends. The CDR3 covers 11 residues. The germline V gene has CDR1 MNHEY and CDR2 SMNVEV (reference sequence). From RNA transcripts, TCR beta CDR3 regions were amplified. The HTBI primer set served for first-round RT-PCR of the TCR CDR3. MiXCR was run by TCRdb on the multiplex PCR reads, yielding one entry per CDR3 protein. The sample holds around 600,000 distinct CDR3 sequences; about 14% are singletons and the top ten take approximately 12%. The cohort's ophthalmopathy patients, a group with duration under 3 months, had a Clinical Activity Score of at least 3 and a NOSPECS grade of at least 4. Comment on this clonotype: The antigen is not known.

This TCR derives from a woman aged 45-65 years with Graves' ophthalmopathy. Sequencing was carried out using blood. This sequence joins TRBV27 and TRBJ2-7; tentatively, D is TRBD1 (6 bases). The CDR3 region is CASGDIGEQYF. In DNA form, the CDR3 reads TGTGCCAGCGGGGACATCGGCGAGCAGTACTTC.